The 6 T cell receptor beta chains presented below share a single source sample, sequenced in a study of blood T cell repertoires in COVID-19. The data were produced by immunoSEQ multiplex PCR, yet TCRdb's version contains in-frame clones alone and is incomplete. Of 360,000 or so clones listed, about nine tenths are singletons. The sample consisted of PBMCs or T cells enriched from blood (not recorded which). The source of these receptors is a woman in her 30s who had recovered from COVID-19.

The chain carries TRBV30 and TRBJ1-4; the match to TRBD1 covers 12 bases. V lost 2 bases, J lost 8 bases, and 3 bases stayed unmatched. This CDR3 has 14 residues. Looked up from germline, CDR1 is GTSNPN and CDR2 is SVGIG (reference sequence). The DNA for the CDR3 is TGTGCCTGGAGTTTAGGGACAGGGGGCGAAAAACTGTTTTTT. This encodes CAWSLGTGGEKLFF. The full variable domain, completed using reference TRBV30 and TRBJ1-4, is SQTIHQWPATLVQPVGSPLSLECTVEGTSNPNLYWYRQAAGRGLQLLFYSVGIGQISSEVPQNLSASRPQDRQFILSSKKLLLSDSGFYLCAWSLGTGGEKLFFGSGTQLSVL.

The chain is built from TRBV5-1 and TRBJ2-1; 14 nucleotides match TRBD2. Germline lookup yields CDR1 SGHRS and CDR2 YFSETQ. V lost 4 bases to trimming and J lost 1 base; unmatched junction nucleotides: 19. The CDR3 is 22 residues long. The CDR3 region is CASSPKTTTSGRAFLSYNEQFF. Here the CDR3 DNA reads TGCGCCAGCAGCCCCAAGACCACGACTAGCGGGAGGGCCTTCTTGTCCTACAATGAGCAGTTCTTC.

This clone appeared a few times. V gene TRBV7-3 combines with J gene TRBJ2-2, with 10 bases lining up with TRBD2. Trimming cost V 0 bases and J 4 bases; bases outside gene matches: 5. The CDR3 extends over 17 amino acids. CDR1 SGHTA and CDR2 FQGTGA come from the germline V gene. This CDR3 reads CASSLTPAGGPTGELFF. The CDR3 nucleotides read TGTGCCAGCAGCTTAACTCCAGCGGGGGGGCCCACCGGGGAGCTGTTTTTT.

The chain employs TRBV10-1 and TRBJ2-7; 8 nucleotides agree with TRBD1. This CDR3 contains 16 residues. Unmatched junction bases numbered 8, after V lost 2 bases and J lost 2 bases. CDR1 is WNHNN, CDR2 SYGVQD, per germline (reference sequence). The CDR3 spells CASSEGWGTGTYEQYF. CDR3 coding DNA: TGCGCCAGCAGTGAGGGTTGGGGGACAGGTACCTACGAGCAGTACTTC.

The chain carries TRBV20-1 and TRBJ2-5; TRBD2 might be the D (7 bases). The V end lost 3 bases, the J end lost 5 bases, and 19 bases lay between the germline ends. This CDR3 has 15 residues. Germline CDR1 is DFQATT and CDR2 is SNEGSKA (reference sequence). Written as DNA, the CDR3 is TGCAGTGCTAGTCCGAAGGGGGGGTCAATGGAGACCCAGTACTTC. It encodes CSASPKGGSMETQYF.

The chain couples TRBV2 to TRBJ1-4; no firm D call. Germline lookup yields CDR1 SNHLY and CDR2 FYNNEI. The CDR3 consists of 14 residues. V gave up 3 bases and J gave up 4 bases, with 9 bases separating them. This chain's CDR3 is CASSDGGVNEKLFF. The CDR3 region has the DNA TGTGCCAGCAGTGACGGTGGAGTTAATGAAAAACTGTTTTTT.